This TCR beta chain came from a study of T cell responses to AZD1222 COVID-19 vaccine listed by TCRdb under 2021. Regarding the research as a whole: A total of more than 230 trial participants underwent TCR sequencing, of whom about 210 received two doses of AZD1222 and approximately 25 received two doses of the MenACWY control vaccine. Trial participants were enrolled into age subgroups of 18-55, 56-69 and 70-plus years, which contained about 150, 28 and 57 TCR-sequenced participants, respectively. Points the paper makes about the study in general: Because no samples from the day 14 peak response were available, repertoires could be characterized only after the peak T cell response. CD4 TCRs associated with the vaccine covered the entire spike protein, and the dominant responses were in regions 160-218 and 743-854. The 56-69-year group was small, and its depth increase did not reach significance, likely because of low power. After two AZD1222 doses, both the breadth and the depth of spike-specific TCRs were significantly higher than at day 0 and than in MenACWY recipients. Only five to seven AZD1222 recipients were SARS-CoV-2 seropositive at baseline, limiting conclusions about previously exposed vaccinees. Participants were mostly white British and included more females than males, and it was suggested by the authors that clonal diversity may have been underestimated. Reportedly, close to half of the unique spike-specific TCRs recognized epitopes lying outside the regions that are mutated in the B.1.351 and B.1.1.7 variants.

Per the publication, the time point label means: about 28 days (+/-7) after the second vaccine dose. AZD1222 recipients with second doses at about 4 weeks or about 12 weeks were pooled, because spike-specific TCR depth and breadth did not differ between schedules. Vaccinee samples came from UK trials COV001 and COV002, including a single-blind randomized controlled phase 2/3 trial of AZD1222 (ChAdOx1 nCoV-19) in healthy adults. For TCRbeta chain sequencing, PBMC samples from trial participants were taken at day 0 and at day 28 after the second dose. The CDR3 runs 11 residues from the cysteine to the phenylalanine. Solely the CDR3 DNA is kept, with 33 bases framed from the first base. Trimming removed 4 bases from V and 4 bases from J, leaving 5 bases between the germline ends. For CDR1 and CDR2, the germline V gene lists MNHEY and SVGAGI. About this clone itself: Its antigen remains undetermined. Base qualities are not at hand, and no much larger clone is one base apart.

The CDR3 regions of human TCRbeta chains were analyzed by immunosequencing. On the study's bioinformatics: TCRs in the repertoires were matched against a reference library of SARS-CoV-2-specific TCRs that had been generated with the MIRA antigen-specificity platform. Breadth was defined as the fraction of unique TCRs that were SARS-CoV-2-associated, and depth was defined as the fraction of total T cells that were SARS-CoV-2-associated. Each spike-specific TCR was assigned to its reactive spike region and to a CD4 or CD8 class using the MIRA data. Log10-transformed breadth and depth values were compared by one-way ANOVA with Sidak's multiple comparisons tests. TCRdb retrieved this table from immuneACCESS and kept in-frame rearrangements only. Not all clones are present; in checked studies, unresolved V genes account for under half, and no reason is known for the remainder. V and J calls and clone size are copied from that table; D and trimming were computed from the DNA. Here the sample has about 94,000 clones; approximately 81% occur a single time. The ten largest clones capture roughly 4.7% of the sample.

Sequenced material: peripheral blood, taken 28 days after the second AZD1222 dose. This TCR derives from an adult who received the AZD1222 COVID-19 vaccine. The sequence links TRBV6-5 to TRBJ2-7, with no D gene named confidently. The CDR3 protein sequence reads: CASSSLYEQYF. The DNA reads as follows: TGTGCCAGCAGTTCGTTGTACGAGCAGTACTTC.